This is a list of T cell receptor beta chains from one sample in a study of T-cell memory formation after mild COVID-19. TCRdb re-analysed the 5' RACE reads in MiXCR, keeping a single row per CDR3 protein. In the table there are around 370,000 distinct CDR3 sequences, 20% to 25% of which are singletons. Sequencing was performed on PBMCs or a T cell subset sorted from them (not recorded which). Receptors were obtained from an adult woman who had mild COVID-19 (a few samples of this study predate the infection). Cell type and time point are not known. The CDR3 runs from the conserved cysteine through the conserved F or W. The D gene is left open where the match is weak. Clone sizes are given selectively: once, few, many, or a class where the clone is expanded.

TRBJ1-1,TRBV2,-,-,TGTGCCAGCGCCCGTTCACAGAACACTGAAGCTTTCTTT,CASARSQNTEAFF
TRBJ1-2,TRBV5-1,-,TRBD1,TGCGCCAGCAGCCCCGGACAGGGGGCGGATGGCTACACCTTC,CASSPGQGADGYTF
TRBJ1-2,TRBV7-2,many,-,TGTGCCAGCAGTTTAGGGGGGCGCGGCTATGGCTACACCTTC,CASSLGGRGYGYTF
TRBJ2-1,TRBV4-3,-,TRBD2,TGCGCCAGCAGCCAAGATTTGATGGGAGGGCCGGGCAATGAGCAGTTCTTC,CASSQDLMGGPGNEQFF
TRBJ1-6,TRBV20-1,-,TRBD1,TGCAGTGCTAGGGACAGGGATTTATCACCCCTCCACTTT,CSARDRDLSPLHF
TRBJ1-6,TRBV4-1,-,-,TGCGCCAGCAGGTCCGGTGGTTCATCCTATAATTCACCCCTCCACTTT,CASRSGGSSYNSPLHF
TRBJ2-1,TRBV20-1,few,TRBD2,TGCAGTGCTACGACTAGCGGCCTCTACAATGAGCAGTTCTTC,CSATTSGLYNEQFF
TRBJ2-5,TRBV24-1,-,TRBD2,TGTGCCACCAGTGATAACCGGGAGGCTGAGGAGACCCAGTACTTC,CATSDNREAEETQYF
TRBJ2-5,TRBV5-1,-,TRBD1,TGCGCCAGCAGCTTGGTCGGGACAGCGGAGTACCAAGAGACCCAGTACTTC,CASSLVGTAEYQETQYF
TRBJ2-5,TRBV12-3/TRBV12-4,few,-,TGTGCCAGCAGTCCTCGTGCCACGCAGACCCAGTACTTC,CASSPRATQTQYF
TRBJ2-3,TRBV5-1,-,TRBD1,TGCGCCAGCAGCTTGGACAGGGGGGATTTGGATACGCAGTATTTT,CASSLDRGDLDTQYF
TRBJ2-5,TRBV5-5,-,-,TGTGCCAGCAGCTTGATAACTACCGTGGGGACCCAGTACTTC,CASSLITTVGTQYF
TRBJ2-4,TRBV12-3/TRBV12-4,many,TRBD2,TGTGCCAGCAGCGGACTAGCGGGGGGAAGGTTAGCCAAAAACATTCAGTACTTC,CASSGLAGGRLAKNIQYF
TRBJ2-1,TRBV5-1,few,-,TGCGCCAGCAGCTTGACCGGACTTGAGCAGTTCTTC,CASSLTGLEQFF
TRBJ1-4,TRBV2,-,-,TGTGCCAGCAGTGAACGGGGGGAAAAACTGTTTTTT,CASSERGEKLFF
TRBJ2-5,TRBV7-9,-,-,TGTGCCAGCAGCTTAGGGGTAGGCCAATACCAAGAGACCCAGTACTTC,CASSLGVGQYQETQYF
TRBJ2-7,TRBV10-3,few,TRBD2,TGTGCCATCAGTGAGTCGGGACTAGCGAGGGAGCAGTACTTC,CAISESGLAREQYF
TRBJ2-6,TRBV7-3,few,TRBD1,TGTGCCAGCAGCTTAATGCCCGGGACAGGGTTAAGCTCTGGGGCCAACGTCCTGACTTTC,CASSLMPGTGLSSGANVLTF
TRBJ2-1,TRBV24-1,few,TRBD1,TGTGCCACCAGTGACCGTTCCGGGACAGGGTCCAATGAGCAGTTCTTC,CATSDRSGTGSNEQFF
TRBJ2-7,TRBV3-1,few,-,TGTGCCAGCAGCCAAGGCAGGGGTGGCGAGCAGTACTTC,CASSQGRGGEQYF
TRBJ1-1,TRBV7-2,once,-,TGTGCCAGCAGCTTGAGTTCTAGCGCTGAAGCTTTCTTT,CASSLSSSAEAFF
TRBJ2-3,TRBV7-2,few,TRBD2,TGTGCCAGCAGCTTGAGGAGCGGGAGTAGTACAGATACGCAGTATTTT,CASSLRSGSSTDTQYF
TRBJ2-7,TRBV5-1,-,TRBD1,TGCGCCAGCAGCTTGGCGGGGTGGGGACAGGGGACCCCGAGCTCCTACGAGCAGTACTTC,CASSLAGWGQGTPSSYEQYF